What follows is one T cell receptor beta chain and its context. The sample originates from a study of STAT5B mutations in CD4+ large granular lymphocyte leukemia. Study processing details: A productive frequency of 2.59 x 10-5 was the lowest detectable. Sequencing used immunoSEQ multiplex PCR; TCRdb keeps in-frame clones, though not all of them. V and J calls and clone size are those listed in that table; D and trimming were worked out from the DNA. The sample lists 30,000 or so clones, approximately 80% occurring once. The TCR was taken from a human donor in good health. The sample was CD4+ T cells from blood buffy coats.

The CDR3 DNA is TGTGCCAGCAGCCTTCAGGGGAGCGGATACTATGGCTACACCTTC. Protein product: CASSLQGSGYYGYTF. V is TRBV7-6 and J is TRBJ1-2; D may be TRBD1 (6 bases). The V gene's germline CDR1 is SGHVS and CDR2 FNYEAQ. V shed 5 bases and J shed 3 bases, with 16 bases lying between them. The CDR3 loop spans 15 amino acids.